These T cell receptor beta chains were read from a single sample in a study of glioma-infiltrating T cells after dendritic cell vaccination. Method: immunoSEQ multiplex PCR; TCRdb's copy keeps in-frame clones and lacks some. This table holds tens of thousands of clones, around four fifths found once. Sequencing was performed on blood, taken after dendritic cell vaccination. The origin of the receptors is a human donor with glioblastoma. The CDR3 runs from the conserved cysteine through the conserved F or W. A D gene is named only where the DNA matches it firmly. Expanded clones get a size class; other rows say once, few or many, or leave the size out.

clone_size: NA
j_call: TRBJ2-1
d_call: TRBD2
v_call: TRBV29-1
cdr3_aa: CSVGTSGGYEQFF
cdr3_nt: TGCAGCGTTGGTACTAGCGGGGGGTATGAGCAGTTCTTC

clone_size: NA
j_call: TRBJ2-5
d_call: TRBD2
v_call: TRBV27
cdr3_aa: CASSLIGLAEKETQYF
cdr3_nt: TGTGCCAGCAGTTTAATTGGACTAGCGGAAAAAGAGACCCAGTACTTC

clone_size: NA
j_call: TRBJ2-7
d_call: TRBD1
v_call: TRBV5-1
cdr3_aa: CASSQVPGQGLEQYF
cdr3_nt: TGCGCCAGCAGCCAAGTACCGGGACAGGGTCTCGAGCAGTACTTC

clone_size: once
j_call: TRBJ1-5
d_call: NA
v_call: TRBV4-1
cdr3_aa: CASSQDESGKNQPQHF
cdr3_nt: TGCGCCAGCAGCCAAGATGAATCAGGGAAAAATCAGCCCCAGCATTTT

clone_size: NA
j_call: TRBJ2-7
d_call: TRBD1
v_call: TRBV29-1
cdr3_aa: CSVRDRGVSYEQYF
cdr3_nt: TGCAGCGTCCGAGACAGGGGCGTCTCCTACGAGCAGTACTTC

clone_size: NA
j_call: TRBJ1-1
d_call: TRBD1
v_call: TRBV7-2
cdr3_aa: CASSLSGTGAEAFF
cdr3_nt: TGTGCCAGCAGCTTATCCGGGACAGGGGCTGAAGCTTTCTTT

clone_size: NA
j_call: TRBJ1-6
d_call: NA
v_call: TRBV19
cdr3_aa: CASSPKRQANSPLHF
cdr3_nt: TGTGCCAGTAGCCCCAAACGACAGGCAAATTCACCCCTCCACTTT

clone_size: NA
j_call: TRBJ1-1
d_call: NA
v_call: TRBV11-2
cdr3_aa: CASSFPPSPEAFF
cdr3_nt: TGTGCCAGCAGCTTCCCGCCGAGCCCTGAAGCTTTCTTT

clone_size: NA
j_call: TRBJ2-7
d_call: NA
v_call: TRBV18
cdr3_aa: CASSPTGTYEQYF
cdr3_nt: TGTGCCAGCTCACCGACAGGTACCTACGAGCAGTACTTC

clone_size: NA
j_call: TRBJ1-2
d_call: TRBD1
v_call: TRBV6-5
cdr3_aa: CASSPDRDGAYGYTF
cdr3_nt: TGTGCCAGCAGCCCAGACAGGGATGGGGCCTATGGCTACACCTTC

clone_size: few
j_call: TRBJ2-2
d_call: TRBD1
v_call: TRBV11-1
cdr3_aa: CASSLAGTGGIPGELFF
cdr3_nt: TGTGCCAGCAGCTTAGCGGGGACAGGGGGAATCCCCGGGGAGCTGTTTTTT

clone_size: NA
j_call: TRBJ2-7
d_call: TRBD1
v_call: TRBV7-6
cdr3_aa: CASSFDRGSHEQYF
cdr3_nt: TGTGCCAGCAGCTTCGACAGGGGTAGCCACGAGCAGTACTTC

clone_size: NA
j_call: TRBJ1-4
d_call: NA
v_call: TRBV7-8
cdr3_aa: CASSLAGADNEKLFF
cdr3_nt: TGTGCCAGCAGCTTAGCGGGGGCGGATAATGAAAAACTGTTTTTT

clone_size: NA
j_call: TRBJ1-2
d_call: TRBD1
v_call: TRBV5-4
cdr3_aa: CASSLRQGESGYTF
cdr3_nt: TGTGCCAGCAGCCTAAGACAGGGGGAGTCTGGCTACACCTTC

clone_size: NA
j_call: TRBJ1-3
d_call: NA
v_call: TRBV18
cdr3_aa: CASSPQEFRGYEGNTIYF
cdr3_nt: TGTGCCAGCTCACCACAAGAATTTAGGGGGTACGAAGGAAACACCATATATTTT

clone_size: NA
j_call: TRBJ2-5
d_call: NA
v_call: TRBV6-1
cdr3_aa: CASTRVRGETQYF
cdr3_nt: TGTGCCAGCACCCGGGTTCGTGGGGAGACCCAGTACTTC

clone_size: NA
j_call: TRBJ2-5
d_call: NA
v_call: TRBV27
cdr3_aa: CANAGKTTQYF
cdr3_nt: TGTGCCAACGCAGGGAAGACGACCCAGTACTTC

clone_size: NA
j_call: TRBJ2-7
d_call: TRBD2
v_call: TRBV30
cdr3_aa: CAWSRTSGGGYEQYF
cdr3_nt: TGTGCCTGGAGTCGGACTAGCGGGGGCGGCTACGAGCAGTACTTC

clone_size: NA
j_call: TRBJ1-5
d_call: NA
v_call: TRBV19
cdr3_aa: CASTLGGQPQHF
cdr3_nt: TGTGCCAGTACCTTGGGGGGTCAGCCCCAGCATTTT

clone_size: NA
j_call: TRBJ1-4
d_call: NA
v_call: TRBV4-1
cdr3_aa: CASSPAGFNEKLFF
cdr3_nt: TGCGCCAGCAGCCCAGCGGGGTTCAATGAAAAACTGTTTTTT

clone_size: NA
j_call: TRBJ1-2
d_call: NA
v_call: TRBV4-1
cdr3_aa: CASSQGGKGYTF
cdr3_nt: TGCGCCAGCAGCCAGGGAGGGAAAGGCTACACCTTC

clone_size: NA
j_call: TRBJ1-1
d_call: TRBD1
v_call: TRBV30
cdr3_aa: CAWRGRGRSAFF
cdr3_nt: TGTGCCTGGAGGGGCAGGGGGCGGTCAGCTTTCTTT

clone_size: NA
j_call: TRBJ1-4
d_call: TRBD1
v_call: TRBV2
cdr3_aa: CASSRTGVDEKLFF
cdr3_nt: TGTGCCAGCAGTAGGACAGGGGTGGATGAAAAACTGTTTTTT

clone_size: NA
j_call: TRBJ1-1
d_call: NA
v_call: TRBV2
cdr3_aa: CASRTNSGVNTEAFF
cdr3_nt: TGTGCCAGCAGGACCAATTCCGGGGTTAACACTGAAGCTTTCTTT

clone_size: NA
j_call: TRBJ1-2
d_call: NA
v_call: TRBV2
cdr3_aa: CASSDNGAERYGYTF
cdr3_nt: TGTGCCAGCAGTGATAATGGAGCGGAACGTTATGGCTACACCTTC

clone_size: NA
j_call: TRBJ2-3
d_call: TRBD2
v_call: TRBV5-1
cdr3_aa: CASSSPPFGGGTDTQYF
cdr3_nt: TGCGCCAGCAGCTCACCACCTTTTGGCGGGGGGACAGATACGCAGTATTTT

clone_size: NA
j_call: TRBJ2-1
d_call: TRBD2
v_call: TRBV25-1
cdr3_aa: CASSSLAGAYNEQFF
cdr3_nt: TGTGCCAGCAGTTCCCTAGCGGGGGCCTACAATGAGCAGTTCTTC

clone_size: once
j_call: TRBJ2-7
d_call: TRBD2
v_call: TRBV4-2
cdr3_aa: CASSQIPETSGYEQYF
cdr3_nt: TGTGCCAGCAGCCAGATCCCCGAGACTAGCGGATACGAGCAGTACTTC

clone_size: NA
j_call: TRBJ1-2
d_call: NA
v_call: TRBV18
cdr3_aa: CASSPSYESSYGYTF
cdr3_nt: TGTGCCAGCTCACCATCGTACGAGTCCTCCTATGGCTACACCTTC